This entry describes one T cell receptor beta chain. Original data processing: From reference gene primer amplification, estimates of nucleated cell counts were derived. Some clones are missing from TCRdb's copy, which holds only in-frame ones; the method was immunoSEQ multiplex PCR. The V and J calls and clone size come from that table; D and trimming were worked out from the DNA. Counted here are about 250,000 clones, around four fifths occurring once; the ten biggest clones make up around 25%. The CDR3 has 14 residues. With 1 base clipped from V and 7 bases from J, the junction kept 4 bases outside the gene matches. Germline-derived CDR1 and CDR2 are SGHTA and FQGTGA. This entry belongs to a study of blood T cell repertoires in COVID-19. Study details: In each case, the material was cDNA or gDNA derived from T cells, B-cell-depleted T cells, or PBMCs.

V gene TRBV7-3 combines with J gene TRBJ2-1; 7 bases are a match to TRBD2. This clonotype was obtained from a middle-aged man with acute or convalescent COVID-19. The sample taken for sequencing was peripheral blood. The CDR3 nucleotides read TGTGCCAGCAGCTTAAACGGGAGGATGAATGAGCAGTTCTTC. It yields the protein CASSLNGRMNEQFF. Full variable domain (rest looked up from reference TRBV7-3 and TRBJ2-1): GAGVSQTPSNKVTEKGKYVELRCDPISGHTALYWYRQSLGQGPEFLIYFQGTGAADDSGLPNDRFFAVRPEGSVSTLKIQRTERGDSAVYLCASSLNGRMNEQFFGPGTRLTVL.